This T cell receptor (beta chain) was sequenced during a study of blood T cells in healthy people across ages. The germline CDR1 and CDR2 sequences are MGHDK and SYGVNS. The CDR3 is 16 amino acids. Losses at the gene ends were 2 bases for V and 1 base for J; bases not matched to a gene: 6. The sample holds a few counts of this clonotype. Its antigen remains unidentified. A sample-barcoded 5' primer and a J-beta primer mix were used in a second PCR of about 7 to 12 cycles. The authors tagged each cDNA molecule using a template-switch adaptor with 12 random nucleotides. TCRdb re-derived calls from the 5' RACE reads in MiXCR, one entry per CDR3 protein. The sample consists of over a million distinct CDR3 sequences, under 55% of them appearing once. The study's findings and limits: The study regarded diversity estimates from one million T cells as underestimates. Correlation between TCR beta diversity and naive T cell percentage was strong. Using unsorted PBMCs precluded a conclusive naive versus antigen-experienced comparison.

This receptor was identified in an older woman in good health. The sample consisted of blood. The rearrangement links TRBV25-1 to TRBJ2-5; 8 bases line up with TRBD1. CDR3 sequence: CASSEPQGAPQETQYF. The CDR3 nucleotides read TGTGCCAGCAGTGAACCGCAGGGGGCGCCCCAAGAGACCCAGTACTTC.